The clone carrying this T cell receptor (delta chain) was detected only a few times. The TCRdb record carries a much larger clone's protein, which differs from this DNA's translation at residue 13; a read error is the likely cause, and the protein listed here is the DNA translation. The data were obtained in a study of γδ T cells in repeated Plasmodium falciparum infection. As for the study in general: Samples were taken at baseline, before some infections, and 21 days after each. Malian repertoires were sampled cross-sectionally without transmission and longitudinally through febrile malaria.

Gammadelta T cells were flow-sorted from PBMC into Vgamma9/Vdelta2+ and Vdelta2-negative populations for bulk analysis. Each sorted gammadelta sample had TRG and TRD chains sequenced. TCRdb reran clone calling via CATT on the multiplex PCR reads. This sample has over 45,000 delta-chain clones; roughly 1.5% occur once, and the top ten carry roughly 8.6%. Germline V gene data show CDR1 as GEAIGNYY and CDR2 as EKD. The CDR3 spans 18 residues. V trimming: 3 bases; J trimming: 4 bases; junction bases outside the gene matches: 17. This TCR derives from a pool of human donors (malaria-infected and uninfected, not separated). The specimen sequenced was gamma-delta T cells from blood. The rearrangement links TRDV2 to TRDJ1; TRDD3 aligns across 9 bases. Here the J gene was assigned by germline matching of the DNA, as TCRdb has none. As DNA, the CDR3 is TGTGCCTGTGACTTCCTAGGGGGGGGATACAGGCACGTCGATAAACTCATCTTT. It yields the protein CACDFLGGGYRHVDKLIF.